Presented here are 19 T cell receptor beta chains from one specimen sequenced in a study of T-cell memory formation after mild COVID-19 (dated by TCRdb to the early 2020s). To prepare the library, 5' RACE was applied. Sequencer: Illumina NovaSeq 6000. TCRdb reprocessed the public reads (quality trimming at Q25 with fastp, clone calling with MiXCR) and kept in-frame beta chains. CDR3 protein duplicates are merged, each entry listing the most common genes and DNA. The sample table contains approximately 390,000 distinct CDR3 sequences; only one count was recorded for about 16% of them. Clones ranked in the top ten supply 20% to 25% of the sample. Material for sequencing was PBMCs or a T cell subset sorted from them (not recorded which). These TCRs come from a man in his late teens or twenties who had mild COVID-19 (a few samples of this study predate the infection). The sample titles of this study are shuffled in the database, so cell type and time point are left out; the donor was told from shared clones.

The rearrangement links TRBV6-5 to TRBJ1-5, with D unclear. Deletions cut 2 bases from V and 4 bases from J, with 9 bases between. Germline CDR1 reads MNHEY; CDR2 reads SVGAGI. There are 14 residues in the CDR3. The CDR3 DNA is TGTGCCAGCAGTTACGGTTGGGGAAATCAGCCCCAGCATTTT. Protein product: CASSYGWGNQPQHF.

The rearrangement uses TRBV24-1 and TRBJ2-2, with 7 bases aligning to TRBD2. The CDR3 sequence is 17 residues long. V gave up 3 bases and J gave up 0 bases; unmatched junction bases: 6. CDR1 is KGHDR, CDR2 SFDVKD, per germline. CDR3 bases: TGTGCCACCAGTGATACAGACGGGGGGACGAACACCGGGGAGCTGTTTTTT. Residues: CATSDTDGGTNTGELFF.

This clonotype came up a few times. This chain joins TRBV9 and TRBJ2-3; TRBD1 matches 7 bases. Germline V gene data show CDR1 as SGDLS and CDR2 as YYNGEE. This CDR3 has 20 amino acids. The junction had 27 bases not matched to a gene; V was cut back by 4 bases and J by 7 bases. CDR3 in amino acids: CASSPRDSKFPAAWGNTQYF. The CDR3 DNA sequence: TGTGCCAGCAGCCCCCGGGACAGTAAGTTCCCTGCTGCATGGGGGAATACGCAGTATTTT.

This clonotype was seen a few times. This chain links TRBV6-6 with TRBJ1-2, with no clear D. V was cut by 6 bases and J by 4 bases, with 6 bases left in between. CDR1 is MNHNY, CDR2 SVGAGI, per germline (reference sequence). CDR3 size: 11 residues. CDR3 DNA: TGTGCCAGCAGCCATTTCTATGGCTACACCTTC. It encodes CASSHFYGYTF.

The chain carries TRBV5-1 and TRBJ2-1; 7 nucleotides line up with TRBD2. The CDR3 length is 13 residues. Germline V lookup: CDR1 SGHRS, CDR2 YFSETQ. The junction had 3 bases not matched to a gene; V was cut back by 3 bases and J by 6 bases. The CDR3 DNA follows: TGCGCCAGCAGCTGGACTAGAACCAATGAGCAGTTCTTC. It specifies CASSWTRTNEQFF.

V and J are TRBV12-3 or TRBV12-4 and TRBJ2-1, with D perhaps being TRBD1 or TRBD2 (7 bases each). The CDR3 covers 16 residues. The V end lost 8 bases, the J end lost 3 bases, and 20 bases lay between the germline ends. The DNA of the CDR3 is TGTGCCAGCTCTCAGGGGGAGGGGGAAGGCTACAATGAGCAGTTCTTC. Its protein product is CASSQGEGEGYNEQFF.

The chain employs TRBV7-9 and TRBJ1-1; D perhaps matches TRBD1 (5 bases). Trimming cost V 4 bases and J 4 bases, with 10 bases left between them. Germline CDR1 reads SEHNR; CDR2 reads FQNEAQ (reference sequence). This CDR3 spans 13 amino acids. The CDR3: CASSSAGVTEAFF. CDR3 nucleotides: TGTGCCAGCAGCTCAGCGGGGGTCACTGAAGCTTTCTTT.

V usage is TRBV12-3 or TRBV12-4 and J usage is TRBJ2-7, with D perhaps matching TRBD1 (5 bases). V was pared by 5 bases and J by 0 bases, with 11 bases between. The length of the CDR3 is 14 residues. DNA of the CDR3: TGTGCCAGCAGTGACAGCGATATCTCCTACGAGCAGTACTTC. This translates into CASSDSDISYEQYF.

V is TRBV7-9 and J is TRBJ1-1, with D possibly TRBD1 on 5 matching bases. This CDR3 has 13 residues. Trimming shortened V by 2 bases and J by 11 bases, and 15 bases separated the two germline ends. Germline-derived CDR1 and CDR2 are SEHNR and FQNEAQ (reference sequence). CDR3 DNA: TGTGCCAGCAGCTTAATTGGACAAGGGGAGGCTTTCTTT. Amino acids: CASSLIGQGEAFF.

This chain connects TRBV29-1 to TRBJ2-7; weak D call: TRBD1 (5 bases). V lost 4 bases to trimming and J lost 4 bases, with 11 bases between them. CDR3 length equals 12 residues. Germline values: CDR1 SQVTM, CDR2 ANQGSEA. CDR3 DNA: TGCAGCGTTGTCGACAGTCTTTACGAGCAGTACTTC. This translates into CSVVDSLYEQYF.

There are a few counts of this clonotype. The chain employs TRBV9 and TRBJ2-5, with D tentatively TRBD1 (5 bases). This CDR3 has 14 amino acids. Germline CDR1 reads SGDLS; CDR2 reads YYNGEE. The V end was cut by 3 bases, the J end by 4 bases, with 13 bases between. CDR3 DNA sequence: TGTGCCAGCAGCGCGCTTAGGGGCCCAGAGACCCAGTACTTC. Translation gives CASSALRGPETQYF.

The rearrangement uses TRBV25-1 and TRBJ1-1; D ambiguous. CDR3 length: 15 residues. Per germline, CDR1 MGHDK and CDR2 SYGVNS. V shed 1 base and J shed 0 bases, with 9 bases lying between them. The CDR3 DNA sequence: TGTGCCAGCAGTGAATTTGAGAGCATGAACACTGAAGCTTTCTTT. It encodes CASSEFESMNTEAFF.

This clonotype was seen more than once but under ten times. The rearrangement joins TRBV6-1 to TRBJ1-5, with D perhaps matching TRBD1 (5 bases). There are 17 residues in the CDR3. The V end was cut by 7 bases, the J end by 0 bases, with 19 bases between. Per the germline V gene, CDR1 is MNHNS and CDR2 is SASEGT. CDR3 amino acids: CASTNHWGDYSNQPQHF. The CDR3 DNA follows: TGTGCCAGCACCAACCATTGGGGGGATTATAGCAATCAGCCCCAGCATTTT.

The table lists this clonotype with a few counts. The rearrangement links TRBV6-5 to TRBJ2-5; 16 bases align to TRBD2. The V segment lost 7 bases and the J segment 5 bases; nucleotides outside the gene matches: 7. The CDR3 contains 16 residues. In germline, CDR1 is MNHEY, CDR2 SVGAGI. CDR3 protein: CASTQGLAGGKETQYF. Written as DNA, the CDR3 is TGTGCCAGCACCCAGGGACTAGCGGGGGGGAAGGAGACCCAGTACTTC.

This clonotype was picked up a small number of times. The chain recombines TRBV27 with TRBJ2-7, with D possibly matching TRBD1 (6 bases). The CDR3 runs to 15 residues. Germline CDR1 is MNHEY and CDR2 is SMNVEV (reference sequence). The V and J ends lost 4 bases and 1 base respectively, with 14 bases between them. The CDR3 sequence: CASSWQDRPSYEQYF. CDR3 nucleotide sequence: TGTGCCAGCAGTTGGCAGGACAGACCATCCTACGAGCAGTACTTC.

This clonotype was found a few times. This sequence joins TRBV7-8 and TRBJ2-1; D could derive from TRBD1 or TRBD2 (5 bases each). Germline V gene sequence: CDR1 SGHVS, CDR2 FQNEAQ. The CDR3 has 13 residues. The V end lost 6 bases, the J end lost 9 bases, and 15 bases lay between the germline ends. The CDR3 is CASRRGAFGEQFF. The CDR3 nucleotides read TGTGCCAGCAGACGAGGGGCGTTCGGTGAGCAGTTCTTC.

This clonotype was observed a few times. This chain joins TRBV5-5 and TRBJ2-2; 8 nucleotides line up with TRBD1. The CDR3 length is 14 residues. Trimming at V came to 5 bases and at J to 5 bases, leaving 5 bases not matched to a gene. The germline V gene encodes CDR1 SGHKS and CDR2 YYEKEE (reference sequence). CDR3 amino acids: CASSHQGATGELFF. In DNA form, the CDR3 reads TGTGCCAGCAGTCACCAGGGGGCGACCGGGGAGCTGTTTTTT.

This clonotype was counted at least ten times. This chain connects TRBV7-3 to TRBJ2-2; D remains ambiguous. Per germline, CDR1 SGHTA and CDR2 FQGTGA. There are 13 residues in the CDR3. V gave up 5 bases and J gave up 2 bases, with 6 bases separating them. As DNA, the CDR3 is TGTGCCAGCAGCCCTTCTAACACCGGGGAGCTGTTTTTT. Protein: CASSPSNTGELFF. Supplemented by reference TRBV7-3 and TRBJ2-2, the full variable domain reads GAGVSQTPSNKVTEKGKYVELRCDPISGHTALYWYRQSLGQGPEFLIYFQGTGAADDSGLPNDRFFAVRPEGSVSTLKIQRTERGDSAVYLCASSPSNTGELFFGEGSRLTVL.

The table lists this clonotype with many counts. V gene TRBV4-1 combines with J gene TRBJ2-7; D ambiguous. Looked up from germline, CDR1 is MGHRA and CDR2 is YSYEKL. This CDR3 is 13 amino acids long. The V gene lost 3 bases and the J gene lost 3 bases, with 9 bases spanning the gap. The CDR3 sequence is CASSQNTGYEQYV. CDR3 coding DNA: TGCGCCAGCAGCCAGAACACTGGCTACGAGCAGTACGTC.